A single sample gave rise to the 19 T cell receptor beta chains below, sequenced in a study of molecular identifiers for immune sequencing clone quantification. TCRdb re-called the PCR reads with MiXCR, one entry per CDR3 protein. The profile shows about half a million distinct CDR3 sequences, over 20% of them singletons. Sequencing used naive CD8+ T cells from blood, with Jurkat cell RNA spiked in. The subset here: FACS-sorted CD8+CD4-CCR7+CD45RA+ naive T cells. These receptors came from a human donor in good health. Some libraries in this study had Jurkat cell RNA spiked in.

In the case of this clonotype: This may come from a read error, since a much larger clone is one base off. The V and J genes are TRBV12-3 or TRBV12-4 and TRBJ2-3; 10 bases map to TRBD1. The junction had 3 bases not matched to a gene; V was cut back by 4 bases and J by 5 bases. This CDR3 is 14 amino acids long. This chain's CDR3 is CASSSTGGIDTQYF. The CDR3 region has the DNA TGTGCCAGCAGTTCGACAGGGGGCATAGATACGCAGTATTTT.

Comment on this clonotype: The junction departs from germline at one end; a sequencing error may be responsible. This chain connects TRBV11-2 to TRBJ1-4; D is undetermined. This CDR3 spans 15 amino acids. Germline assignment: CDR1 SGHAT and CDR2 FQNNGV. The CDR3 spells CASGLARLSNEKLFF. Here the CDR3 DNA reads TGTGCCAGCGGCTTAGCACGGCTTAGTAATGAAAAACTGTTTTTT.

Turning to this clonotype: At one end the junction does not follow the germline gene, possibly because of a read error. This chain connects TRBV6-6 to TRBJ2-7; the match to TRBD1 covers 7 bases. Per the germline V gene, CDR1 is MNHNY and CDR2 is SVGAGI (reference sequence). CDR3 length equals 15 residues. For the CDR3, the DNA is TGTGCCGGCAGGAAATTCGGACAGGCGTCCTACGAGCAGTACTTC. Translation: CAGRKFGQASYEQYF.

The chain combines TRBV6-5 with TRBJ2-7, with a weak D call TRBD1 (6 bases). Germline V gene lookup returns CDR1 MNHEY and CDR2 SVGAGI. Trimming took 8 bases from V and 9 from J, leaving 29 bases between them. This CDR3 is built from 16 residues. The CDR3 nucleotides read TGTGCCAGCGGGTTGTCGGGCCGAGGGGACCTAGGGGGGCAGTACTTC. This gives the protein CASGLSGRGDLGGQYF.

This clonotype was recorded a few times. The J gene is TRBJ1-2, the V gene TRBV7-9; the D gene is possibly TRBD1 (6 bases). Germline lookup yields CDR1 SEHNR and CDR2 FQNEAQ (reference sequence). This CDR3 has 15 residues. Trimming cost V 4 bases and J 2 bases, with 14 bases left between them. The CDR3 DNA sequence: TGTGCCAGCAGCTCCACAGGGAAAGGGAACTATGGCTACACCTTC. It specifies CASSSTGKGNYGYTF.

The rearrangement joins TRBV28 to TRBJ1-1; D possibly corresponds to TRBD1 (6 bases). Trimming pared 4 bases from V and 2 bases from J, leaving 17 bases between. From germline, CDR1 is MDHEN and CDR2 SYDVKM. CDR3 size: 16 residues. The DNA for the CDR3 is TGTGCCAGCAGTTGGGACAAGGCAGATAGCAACACTGAAGCTTTCTTT. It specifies CASSWDKADSNTEAFF.

In DNA, the CDR3 is TGTGCCAGCTCACCACTTTTGTCAGGGGAAAACAATGAGCAGTTCTTC. As protein: CASSPLLSGENNEQFF. This chain links TRBV18 with TRBJ2-1, with TRBD1 as a possible D gene (6 bases). This CDR3 is built from 16 residues. CDR1 KGHSH and CDR2 LQKENI come from the germline V gene. The V end was cut by 1 base, the J end by 5 bases, with 15 bases between.

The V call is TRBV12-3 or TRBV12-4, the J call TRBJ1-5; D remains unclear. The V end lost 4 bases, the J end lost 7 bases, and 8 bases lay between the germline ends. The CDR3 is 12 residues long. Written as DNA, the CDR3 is TGTGCCAGCAGTTCTGGGGTCCAGCCCCAGCATTTT. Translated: CASSSGVQPQHF.

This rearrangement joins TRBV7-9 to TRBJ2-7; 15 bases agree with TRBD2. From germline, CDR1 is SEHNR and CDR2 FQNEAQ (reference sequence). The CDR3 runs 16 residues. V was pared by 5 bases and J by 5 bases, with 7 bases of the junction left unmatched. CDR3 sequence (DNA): TGTGCCAGCAGCGCCGGACTAGCGGGAGGGGGGCACGAGCAGTACTTC. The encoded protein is CASSAGLAGGGHEQYF. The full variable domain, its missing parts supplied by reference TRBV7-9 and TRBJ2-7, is DTGVSQNPRHKITKRGQNVTFRCDPISEHNRLYWYRQTLGQGPEFLTYFQNEAQLEKSRLLSDRFSAERPKGSFSTLEIQRTEQGDSAMYLCASSAGLAGGGHEQYFGPGTRLTVT.

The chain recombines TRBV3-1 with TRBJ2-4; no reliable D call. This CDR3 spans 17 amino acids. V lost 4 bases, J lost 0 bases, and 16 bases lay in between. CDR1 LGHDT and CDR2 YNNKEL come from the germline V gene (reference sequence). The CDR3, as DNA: TGTGCCAGCAGCCCGGTAGGCCAGCAGCTAGCCAAAAACATTCAGTACTTC. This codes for CASSPVGQQLAKNIQYF.

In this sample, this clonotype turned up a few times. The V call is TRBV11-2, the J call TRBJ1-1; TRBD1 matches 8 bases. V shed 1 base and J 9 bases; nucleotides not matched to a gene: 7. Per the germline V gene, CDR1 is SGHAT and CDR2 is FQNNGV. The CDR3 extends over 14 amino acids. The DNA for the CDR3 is TGTGCCAGCAGCTTAGGCCACGGACAGGGAAAAGCTTTCTTT. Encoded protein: CASSLGHGQGKAFF.

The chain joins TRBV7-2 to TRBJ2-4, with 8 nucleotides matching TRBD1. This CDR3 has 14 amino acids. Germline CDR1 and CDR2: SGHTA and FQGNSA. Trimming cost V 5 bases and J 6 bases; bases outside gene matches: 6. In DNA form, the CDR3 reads TGTGCCAGCAGCGTCGGACAGGGAGGAAACATTCAGTACTTC. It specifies CASSVGQGGNIQYF.

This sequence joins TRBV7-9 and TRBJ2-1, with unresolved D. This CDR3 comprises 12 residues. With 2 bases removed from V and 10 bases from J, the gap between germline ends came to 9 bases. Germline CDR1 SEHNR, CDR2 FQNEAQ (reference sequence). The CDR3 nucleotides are TGTGCCAGCAGCTTACCCGGCCAAGAGCAGTTCTTC. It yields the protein CASSLPGQEQFF.

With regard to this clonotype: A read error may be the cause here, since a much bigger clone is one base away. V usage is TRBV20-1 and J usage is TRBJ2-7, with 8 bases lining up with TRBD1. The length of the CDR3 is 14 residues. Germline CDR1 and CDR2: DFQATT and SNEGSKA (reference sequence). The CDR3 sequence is CSAREDRESYEQCF. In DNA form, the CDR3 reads TGCAGTGCTAGAGAGGACAGGGAGTCCTACGAGCAGTGCTTC.

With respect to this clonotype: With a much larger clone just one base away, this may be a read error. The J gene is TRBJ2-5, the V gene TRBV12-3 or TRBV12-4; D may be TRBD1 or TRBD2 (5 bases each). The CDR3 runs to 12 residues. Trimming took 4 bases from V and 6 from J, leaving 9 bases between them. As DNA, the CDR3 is TGTGCCAGCAGTTATGGGGGAAAGACCCAGTACTTC. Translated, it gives CASSYGGKTQYF.

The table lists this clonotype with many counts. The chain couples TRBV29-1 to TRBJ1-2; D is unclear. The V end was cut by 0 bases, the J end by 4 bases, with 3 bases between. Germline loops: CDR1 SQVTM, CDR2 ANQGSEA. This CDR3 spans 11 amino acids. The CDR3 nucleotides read TGCAGCGTTGAAGATGCCTATGGCTACACCTTC. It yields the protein CSVEDAYGYTF.

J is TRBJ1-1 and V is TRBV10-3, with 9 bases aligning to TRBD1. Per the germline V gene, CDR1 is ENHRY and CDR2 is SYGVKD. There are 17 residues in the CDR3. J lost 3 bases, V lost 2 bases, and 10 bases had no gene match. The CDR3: CAISEPNVDRGDTEAFF. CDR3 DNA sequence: TGTGCCATCAGTGAGCCGAACGTCGACAGGGGGGACACTGAAGCTTTCTTT.

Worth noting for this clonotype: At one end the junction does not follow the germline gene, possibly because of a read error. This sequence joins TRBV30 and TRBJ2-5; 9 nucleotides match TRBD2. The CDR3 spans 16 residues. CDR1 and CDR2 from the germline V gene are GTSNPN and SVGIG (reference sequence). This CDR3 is CAWSVIAGGLEEIQYF. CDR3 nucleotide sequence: TGTGCCTGGAGTGTAATTGCGGGGGGGCTCGAAGAGATCCAGTACTTC.

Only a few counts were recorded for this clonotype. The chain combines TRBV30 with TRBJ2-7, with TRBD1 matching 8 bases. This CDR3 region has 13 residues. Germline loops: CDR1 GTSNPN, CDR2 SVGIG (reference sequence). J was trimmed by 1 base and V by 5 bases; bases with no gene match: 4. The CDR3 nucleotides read TGTGCCTGGGACAGGGGAATTTCCTACGAGCAGTACTTC. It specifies CAWDRGISYEQYF.